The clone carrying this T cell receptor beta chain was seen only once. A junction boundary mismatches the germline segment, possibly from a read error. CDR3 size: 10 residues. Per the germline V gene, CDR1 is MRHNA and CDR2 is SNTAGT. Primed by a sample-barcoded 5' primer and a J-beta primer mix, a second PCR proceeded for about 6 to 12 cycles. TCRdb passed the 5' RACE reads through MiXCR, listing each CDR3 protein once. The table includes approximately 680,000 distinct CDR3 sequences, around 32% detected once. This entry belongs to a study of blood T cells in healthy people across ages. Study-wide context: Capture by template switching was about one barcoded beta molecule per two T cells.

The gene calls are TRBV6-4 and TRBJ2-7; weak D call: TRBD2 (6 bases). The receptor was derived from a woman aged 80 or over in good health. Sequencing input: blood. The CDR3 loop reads CASRDYVQYF. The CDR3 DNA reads TGTGCCAGCAGGGACTACGTGCAGTACTTC.